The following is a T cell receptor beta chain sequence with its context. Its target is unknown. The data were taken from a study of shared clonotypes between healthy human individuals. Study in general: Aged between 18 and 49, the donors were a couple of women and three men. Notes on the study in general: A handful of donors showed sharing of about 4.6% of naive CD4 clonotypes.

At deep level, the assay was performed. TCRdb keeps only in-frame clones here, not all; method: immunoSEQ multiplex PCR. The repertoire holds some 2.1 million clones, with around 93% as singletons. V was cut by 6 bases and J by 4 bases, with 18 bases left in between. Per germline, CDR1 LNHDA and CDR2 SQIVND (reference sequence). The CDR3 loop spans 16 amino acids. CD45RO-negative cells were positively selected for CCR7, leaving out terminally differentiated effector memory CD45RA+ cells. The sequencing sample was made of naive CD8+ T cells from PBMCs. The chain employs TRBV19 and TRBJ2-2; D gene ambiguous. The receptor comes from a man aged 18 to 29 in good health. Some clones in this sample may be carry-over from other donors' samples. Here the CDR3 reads CASRPASLDLTGELFF. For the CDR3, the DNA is TGTGCCAGTAGGCCAGCCTCACTCGACCTCACCGGGGAGCTGTTTTTT.